This TCR beta chain emerged from a study of cytotoxic CD8 clonotypes in ibrutinib-treated CLL. Broader study findings: Public clonotypes occurred uncommonly; on treatment, they contracted or remained stable.

V was pared by 3 bases and J by 6 bases, with 11 bases between. Germline assignment: CDR1 MNHEY and CDR2 SMNVEV (reference sequence). The CDR3 has 13 residues. The authors obtained roughly 1.8 micrograms of genomic DNA from cryopreserved PBMCs for TCR beta libraries. A 1 in 200,000 to 1 in 1 million T cell depth was the sequencing target. The protocol was immunoSEQ multiplex PCR, while the TCRdb copy is restricted to in-frame clones and leaves out a portion. The table records approximately 200,000 clones, over 60% of them present only once. Regarding this clone: The antigen remains undetermined.

The sequencing used PBMCs, collected after 24 months of ibrutinib treatment. This clonotype was sampled from a human donor with chronic lymphocytic leukemia. V gene TRBV27 combines with J gene TRBJ1-1; maybe TRBD1 (6 bases). The CDR3 region has the DNA TGTGCCAGCAGTTTCCGCGGGGGCCCTGAAGCTTTCTTT. It translates to CASSFRGGPEAFF.